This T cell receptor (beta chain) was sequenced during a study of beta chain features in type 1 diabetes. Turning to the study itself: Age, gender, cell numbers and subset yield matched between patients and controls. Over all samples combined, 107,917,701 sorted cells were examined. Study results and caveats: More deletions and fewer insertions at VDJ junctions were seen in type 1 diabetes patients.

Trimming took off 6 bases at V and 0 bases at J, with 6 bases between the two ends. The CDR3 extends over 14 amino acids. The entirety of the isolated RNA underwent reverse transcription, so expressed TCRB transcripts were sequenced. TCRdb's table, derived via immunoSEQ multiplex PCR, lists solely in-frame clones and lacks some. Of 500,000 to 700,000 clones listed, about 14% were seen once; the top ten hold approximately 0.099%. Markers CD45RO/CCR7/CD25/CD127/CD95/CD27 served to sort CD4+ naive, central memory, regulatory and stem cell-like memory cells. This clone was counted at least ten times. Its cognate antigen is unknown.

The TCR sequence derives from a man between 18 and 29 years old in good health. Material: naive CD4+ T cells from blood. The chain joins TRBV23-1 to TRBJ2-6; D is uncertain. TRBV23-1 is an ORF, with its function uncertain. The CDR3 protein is CASRRLSGANVLTF. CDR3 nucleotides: TGCGCCAGCAGAAGACTCTCTGGGGCCAACGTCCTGACTTTC.